This TCR beta chain emerged from a study of blood T cell repertoires in COVID-19. Whole-study context: Sources were T cells, B-cell-depleted T cells, or PBMCs; the material itself was cDNA or gDNA.

V was pared by 5 bases and J by 6 bases, with 8 bases of the junction left unmatched. This CDR3 comprises 15 residues. Germline values: CDR1 SGHTA, CDR2 FQGNSA. Authors' processing steps: Using reference gene primer amplification, nucleated cell counts were estimated. Sequencing was performed with immunoSEQ multiplex PCR; in TCRdb, only in-frame clones are kept and a portion is missing. V, J and clone size derive from that table, while D and trimming were established from the DNA sequence. The table lists 110,000 or so clones, roughly 85% of them singletons. The clonotype originates from a human donor in a cohort sampled during active COVID-19. Sequencing was done on a sample of peripheral blood. This sequence joins TRBV7-2 and TRBJ2-3, with 10 positions matching TRBD1. This CDR3 reads CASSPDRGPADTQYF. The DNA for the CDR3 is TGTGCCAGCAGCCCCGACAGGGGGCCGGCGGATACGCAGTATTTT. Together with reference TRBV7-2 and TRBJ2-3, the CDR3 gives the full variable domain: GAGVSQSPSNKVTEKGKDVELRCDPISGHTALYWYRQSLGQGLEFLIYFQGNSAPDKSGLPSDRFSAERTGGSVSTLTIQRTQQEDSAVYLCASSPDRGPADTQYFGPGTRLTVL.